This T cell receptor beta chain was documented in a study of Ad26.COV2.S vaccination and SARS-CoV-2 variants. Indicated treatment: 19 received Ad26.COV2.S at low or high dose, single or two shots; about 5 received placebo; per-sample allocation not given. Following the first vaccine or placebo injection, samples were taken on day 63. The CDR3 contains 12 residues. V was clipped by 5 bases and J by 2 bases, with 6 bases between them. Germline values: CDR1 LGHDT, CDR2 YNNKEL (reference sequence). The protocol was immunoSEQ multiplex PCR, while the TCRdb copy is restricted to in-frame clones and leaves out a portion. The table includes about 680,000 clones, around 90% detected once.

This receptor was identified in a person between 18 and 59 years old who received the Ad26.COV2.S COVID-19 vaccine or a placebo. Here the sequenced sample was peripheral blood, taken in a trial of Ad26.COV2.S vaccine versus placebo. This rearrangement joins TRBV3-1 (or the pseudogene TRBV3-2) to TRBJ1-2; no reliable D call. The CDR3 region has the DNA TGTGCCAGCAGCGAGAGGAACTATGGCTACACCTTC. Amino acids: CASSERNYGYTF.